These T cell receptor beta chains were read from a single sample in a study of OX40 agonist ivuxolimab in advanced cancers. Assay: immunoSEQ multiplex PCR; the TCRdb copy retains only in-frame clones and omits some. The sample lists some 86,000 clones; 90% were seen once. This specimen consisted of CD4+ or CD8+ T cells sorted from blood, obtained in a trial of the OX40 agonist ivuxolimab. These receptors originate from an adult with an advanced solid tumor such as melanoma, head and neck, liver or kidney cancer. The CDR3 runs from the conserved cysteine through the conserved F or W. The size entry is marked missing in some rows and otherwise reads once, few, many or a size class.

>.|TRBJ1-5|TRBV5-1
CASSLGGAWNQPQHF
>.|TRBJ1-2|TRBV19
CASSMGRGGRGYTF
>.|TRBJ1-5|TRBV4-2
CASSLSPWEESNQPQHF
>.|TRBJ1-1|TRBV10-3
CAISESKGKNTEAFF
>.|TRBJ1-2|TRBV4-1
CASSQQDSQIYGYTF
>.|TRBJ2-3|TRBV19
CASSLADTQYF
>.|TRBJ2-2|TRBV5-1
CASSLDNANTGELFF
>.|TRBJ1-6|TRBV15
CATSRDNRADNSPLHF
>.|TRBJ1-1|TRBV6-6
CASSYSRGGSTEAFF
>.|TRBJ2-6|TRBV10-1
CASSPRAGANVLTF
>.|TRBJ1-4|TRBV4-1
CASSQGRGVTNEKLFF
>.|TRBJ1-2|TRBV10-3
CAISEIGPYGYTF
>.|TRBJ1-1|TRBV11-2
CASSLGGFNTEAFF
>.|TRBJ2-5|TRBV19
CASSMRETQYF
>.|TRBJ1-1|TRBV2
CASSRQGYSEAFF
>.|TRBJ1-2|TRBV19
CASKAGSYGYTF
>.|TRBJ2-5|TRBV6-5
CASRGLAGEETQYF
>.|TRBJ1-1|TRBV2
CASKSTGRYTEAFF
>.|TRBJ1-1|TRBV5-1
CASSPQTGMNTEAFF
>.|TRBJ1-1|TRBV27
CASRGSLGGGVNTEAFF
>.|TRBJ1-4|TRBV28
CASSGKGGEKLFF
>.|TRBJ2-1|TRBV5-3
CARSPREGGNEQFF
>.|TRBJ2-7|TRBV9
CASSVAPSAGGNYEQYF
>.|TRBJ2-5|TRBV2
CASSGYWEETQYF
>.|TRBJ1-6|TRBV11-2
CASSLFRENSPLHF
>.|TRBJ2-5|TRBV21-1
CASSKGTTGGTQYF
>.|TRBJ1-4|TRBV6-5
CASSRTLMDEKLFF
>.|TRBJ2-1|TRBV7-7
CASSSTPISYNEQFF
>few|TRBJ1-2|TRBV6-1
CATTEGTGGGYTF
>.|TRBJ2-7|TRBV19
CASSRENLYEQYF
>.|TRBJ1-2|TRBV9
CASSAHDRLRNYGYTF
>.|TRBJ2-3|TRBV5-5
CASSFSGGQLVADTQYF
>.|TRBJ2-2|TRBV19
CASSIRDTGELFF
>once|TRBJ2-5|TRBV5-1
CASSSRQGREETQYF
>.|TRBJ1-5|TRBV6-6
CASSAPGRANQPQHF
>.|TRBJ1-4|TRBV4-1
CASSQGVGSMNEKLFF
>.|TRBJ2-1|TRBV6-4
CASSPRWDYNEQFF